This TCR beta chain was observed in a study of T cells in narcolepsy. At the level of the study: Healthy controls were enrolled alongside patients with narcolepsy type 1 or type 2.

Germline V gives CDR1 LNHDA, CDR2 SQIVND (reference sequence). The CDR3 contains 17 residues. Libraries were prepared by immunoSEQ multiplex PCR; TCRdb keeps only in-frame clonotypes and omits some of them. Among approximately 38,000 clones, roughly 90% were seen once, and the ten largest hold about 0.8%. General observations from the study: No autoreactive T cell clone sequences appeared in some memory CD4+ repertoires. Same-patient CSF and blood CD4+ T cell clonotypes included HCRT-specific and TRIB2-specific autoreactive ones. Healthy controls reportedly lacked the autoreactive clonotypes serially found in patients' blood.

Of note for this clone: Antigen specificity is unknown.

This rearrangement joins TRBV19 to TRBJ2-5, with 7 nucleotides matching TRBD1. With the DNA end fitting TRBJ2-7 better, the J assignment may be wrong. The sequence was obtained from a human donor with narcolepsy. Sequenced: CD45RA- memory CD4+ T cells from PBMCs. The CDR3 spells CASSYRDSGATPYEQYF. In DNA form, the CDR3 reads TGTGCCAGTAGTTACCGGGACAGCGGCGCTACCCCCTACGAGCAGTACTTC.